This TCR beta chain emerged from a study of T cell repertoires in cytomegalovirus infection (dated by TCRdb to between 2019 and 2020). General notes on the study: Alongside well-studied HLA-B-restricted epitopes, the peptide stimulations were aimed at recently identified HLA-C-restricted CMV epitopes, whose presentation resists viral immunomodulation. Because public TCR beta signatures pointed to carriage of CMV infection together with the matching HLA type, the HLA type of each donor mattered for the analysis. Overall study outcomes, separate from this receptor: In the ex vivo response, HLA-C-restricted CMV-specific TCR beta clonotypes were dominant, and in two of eight donors the single most frequent clonotype came from this HLA-C-restricted group. Carriers of CMV infection plus the relevant HLA type were discriminated by the cumulative frequency of public TCR beta family members in the study cohort and in an independent roughly 400-donor cohort.

This clonotype occurred once. What antigen it recognizes has not been identified. No much larger clone exists at a distance of one base, and base qualities are not known. A read on its own is weak evidence. Sequencing took place on an Illumina HiSeq 1500. TCRdb itself trimmed the public reads at Q25 with fastp, ran MiXCR and retained productive beta chains. Merged by CDR3 protein, the rows form single entries marked with the most common genes and DNA. The sample table holds approximately 350,000 distinct CDR3 sequences, of which about 35% were seen once. Jointly, the top ten make up approximately 15% of the sample. Between the V and J ends, shortened by 1 base and 4 bases respectively, the junction contains 8 bases. Its CDR3 holds 13 amino acids, cysteine through phenylalanine. Of all the DNA, just the CDR3 is kept, 39 bases in frame from base 1. As encoded in the germline V gene (reference sequence), CDR1 is GTSNPN while CDR2 is SVGIG.

The treatment or condition label here, explained by the study, means: in vitro stimulation with specific CMV peptide epitopes to enrich CMV-specific T cells. This sequence uses TRBV30 and TRBJ1-5, with TRBD1 tentatively as D gene (5 bases match). Sequenced material: cultured PBMCs, taken from culture after CMV antigen stimulation. The clonotype comes from a human donor in good health (CMV status not recorded). Some clones in this sample may be carry-over from other donors' samples. The CDR3 protein sequence reads: CAWSGQQNQPQHF. The DNA sequence is as follows: TGTGCCTGGAGTGGACAGCAAAATCAGCCCCAGCATTTT.